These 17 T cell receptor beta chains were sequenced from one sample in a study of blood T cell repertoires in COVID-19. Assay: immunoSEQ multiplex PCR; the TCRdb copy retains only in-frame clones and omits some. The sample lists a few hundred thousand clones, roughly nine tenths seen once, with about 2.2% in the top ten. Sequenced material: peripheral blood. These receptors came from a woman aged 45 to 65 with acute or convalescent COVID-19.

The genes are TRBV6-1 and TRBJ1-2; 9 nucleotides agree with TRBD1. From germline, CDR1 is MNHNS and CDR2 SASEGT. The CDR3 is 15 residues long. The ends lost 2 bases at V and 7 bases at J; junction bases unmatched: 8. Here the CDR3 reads CASSESTGGWRGYTF. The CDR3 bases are TGTGCCAGCAGTGAATCAACAGGGGGCTGGCGTGGCTACACCTTC.

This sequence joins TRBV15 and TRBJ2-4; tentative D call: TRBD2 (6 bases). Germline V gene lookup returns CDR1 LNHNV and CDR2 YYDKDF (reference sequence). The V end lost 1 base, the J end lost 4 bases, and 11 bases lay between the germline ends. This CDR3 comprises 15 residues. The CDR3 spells CATSRVSAGKNIQYF. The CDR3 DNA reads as TGTGCCACCAGCAGAGTTTCGGCGGGGAAAAACATTCAGTACTTC. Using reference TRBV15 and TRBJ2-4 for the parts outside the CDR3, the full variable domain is DAMVIQNPRYQVTQFGKPVTLSCSQTLNHNVMYWYQQKSSQAPKLLFHYYDKDFNNEADTPDNFQSRRPNTSFCFLDIRSPGLGDTAMYLCATSRVSAGKNIQYFGAGTRLSVL.

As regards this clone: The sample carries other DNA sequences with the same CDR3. CDR3 region: CASSPLGDEQFF. DNA of the CDR3: TGTGCCAGCTCACCACTGGGCGATGAGCAGTTCTTC. The J gene is TRBJ2-1, the V gene TRBV18; D is ambiguous. This CDR3 contains 12 residues. The V end lost 1 base, the J end lost 8 bases, and 6 bases lay between the germline ends. Germline assignment: CDR1 KGHSH and CDR2 LQKENI. The full variable domain, completed using reference TRBV18 and TRBJ2-1, is NAGVMQNPRHLVRRRGQEARLRCSPMKGHSHVYWYRQLPEEGLKFMVYLQKENIIDESGMPKERFSAEFPKEGPSILRIQQVVRGDSAAYFCASSPLGDEQFFGPGTRLTVL.

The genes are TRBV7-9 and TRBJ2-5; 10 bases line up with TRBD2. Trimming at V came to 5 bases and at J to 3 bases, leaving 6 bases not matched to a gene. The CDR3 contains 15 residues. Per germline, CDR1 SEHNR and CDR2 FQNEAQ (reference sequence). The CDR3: CASSASAGGKETQYF. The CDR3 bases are TGTGCCAGCAGCGCCTCAGCGGGAGGGAAAGAGACCCAGTACTTC.

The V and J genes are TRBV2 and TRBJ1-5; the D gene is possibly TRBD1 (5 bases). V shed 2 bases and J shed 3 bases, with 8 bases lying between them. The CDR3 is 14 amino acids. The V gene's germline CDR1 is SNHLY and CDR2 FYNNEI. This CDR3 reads CASSERQTNQPQHF. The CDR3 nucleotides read TGTGCCAGCAGTGAACGACAGACCAATCAGCCCCAGCATTTT.

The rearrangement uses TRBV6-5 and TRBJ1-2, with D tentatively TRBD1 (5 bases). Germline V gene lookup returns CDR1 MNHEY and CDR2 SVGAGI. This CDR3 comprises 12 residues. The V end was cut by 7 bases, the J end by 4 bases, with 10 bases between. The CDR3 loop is CASTDSFYGYTF. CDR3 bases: TGTGCCAGCACCGACAGCTTCTATGGCTACACCTTC.

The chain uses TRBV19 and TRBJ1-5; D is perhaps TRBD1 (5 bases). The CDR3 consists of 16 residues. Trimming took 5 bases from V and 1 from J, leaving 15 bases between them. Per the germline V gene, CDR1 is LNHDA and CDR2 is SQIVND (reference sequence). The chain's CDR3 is CASSPRQKPSNQPQHF. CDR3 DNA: TGTGCCAGTAGTCCCCGACAGAAGCCGAGCAATCAGCCCCAGCATTTT.

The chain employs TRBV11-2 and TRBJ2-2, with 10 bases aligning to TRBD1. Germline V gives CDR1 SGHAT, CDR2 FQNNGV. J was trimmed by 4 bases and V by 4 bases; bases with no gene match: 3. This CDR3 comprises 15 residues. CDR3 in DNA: TGTGCCAGCAGCTCCCGGACAGGGGGCACCGGGGAGCTGTTTTTT. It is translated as CASSSRTGGTGELFF.

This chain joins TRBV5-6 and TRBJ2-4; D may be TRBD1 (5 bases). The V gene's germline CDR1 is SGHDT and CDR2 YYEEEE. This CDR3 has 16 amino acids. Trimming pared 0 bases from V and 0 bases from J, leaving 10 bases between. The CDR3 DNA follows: TGTGCCAGCAGCTTGGCCTCAGGGCGAGCCAAAAACATTCAGTACTTC. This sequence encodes CASSLASGRAKNIQYF.

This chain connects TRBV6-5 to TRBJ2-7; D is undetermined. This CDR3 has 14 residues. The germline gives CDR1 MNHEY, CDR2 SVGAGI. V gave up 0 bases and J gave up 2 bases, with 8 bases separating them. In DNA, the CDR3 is TGTGCCAGCAGTTACTCGGTGGCAGCCTACGAGCAGTACTTC. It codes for CASSYSVAAYEQYF.

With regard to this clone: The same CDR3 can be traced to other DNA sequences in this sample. The chain's CDR3 is CASRGLAANTGELFF. CDR3 sequence (DNA): TGTGCCAGTAGGGGACTAGCGGCGAACACCGGGGAGCTGTTTTTT. The V gene is TRBV19, the J gene TRBJ2-2, with 11 bases identical to TRBD2. This CDR3 has 15 amino acids. The V segment lost 6 bases and the J segment 0 bases; nucleotides outside the gene matches: 0. The germline V gene encodes CDR1 LNHDA and CDR2 SQIVND (reference sequence).

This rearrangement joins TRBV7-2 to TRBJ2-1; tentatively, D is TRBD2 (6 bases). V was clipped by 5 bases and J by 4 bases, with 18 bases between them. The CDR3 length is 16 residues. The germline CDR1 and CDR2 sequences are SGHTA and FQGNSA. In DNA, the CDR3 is TGTGCCAGCAGCCTCCGCCTCTCTAGCGTATACAATGAGCAGTTCTTC. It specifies CASSLRLSSVYNEQFF.

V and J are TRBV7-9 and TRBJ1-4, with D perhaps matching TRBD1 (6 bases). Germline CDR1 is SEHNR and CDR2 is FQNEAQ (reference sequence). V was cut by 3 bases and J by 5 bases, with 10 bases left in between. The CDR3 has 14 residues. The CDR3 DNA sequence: TGTGCCAGCAGCTTCCGGACAGACAATGAAAAACTGTTTTTT. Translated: CASSFRTDNEKLFF.

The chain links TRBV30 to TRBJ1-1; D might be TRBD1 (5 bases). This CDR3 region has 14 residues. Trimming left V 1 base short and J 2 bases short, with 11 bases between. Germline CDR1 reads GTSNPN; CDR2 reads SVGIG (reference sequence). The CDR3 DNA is TGTGCCTGGAGTGCAGACAGAGATAACACTGAAGCTTTCTTT. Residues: CAWSADRDNTEAFF.

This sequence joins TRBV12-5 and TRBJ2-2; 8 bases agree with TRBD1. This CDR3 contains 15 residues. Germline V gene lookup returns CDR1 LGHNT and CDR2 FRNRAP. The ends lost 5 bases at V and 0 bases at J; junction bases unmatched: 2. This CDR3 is CASGRTGTNTGELFF. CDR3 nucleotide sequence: TGTGCTAGTGGTCGGACAGGGACGAACACCGGGGAGCTGTTTTTT.

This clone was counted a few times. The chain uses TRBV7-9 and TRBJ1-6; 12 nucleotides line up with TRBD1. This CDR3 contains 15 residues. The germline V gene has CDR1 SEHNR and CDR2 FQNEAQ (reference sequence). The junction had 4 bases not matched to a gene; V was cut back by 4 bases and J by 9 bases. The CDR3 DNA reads TGTGCCAGCAGCTGGGGACAGGGGGCTGGTTCACCCCTCCACTTT. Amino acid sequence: CASSWGQGAGSPLHF.

As DNA, the CDR3 is TGTGCTAGTGGTTTGGGATTGACTAGCGGGGGTGCGGGGGATGAGCAGTTCTTC. Amino acid sequence: CASGLGLTSGGAGDEQFF. This chain links TRBV12-5 with TRBJ2-1; TRBD2 matches 12 bases. This CDR3 spans 18 amino acids. Germline CDR1 reads LGHNT; CDR2 reads FRNRAP. The ends lost 1 base at V and 8 bases at J; junction bases unmatched: 12.